The 14 T cell receptor beta chains reported below all come from one sample, sequenced in a study of blood T cell repertoires in COVID-19. Assay used: immunoSEQ multiplex PCR; TCRdb lists only in-frame clones, some missing. The table includes about 250,000 clones, around 82% detected once. Sequenced material: PBMCs or T cells enriched from blood (not recorded which). The receptor set was obtained from a woman aged 40 to 50 who had been exposed to COVID-19.

The V call is TRBV18, the J call TRBJ2-3; 11 bases match TRBD2. V trimming: 0 bases; J trimming: 9 bases; junction bases outside the gene matches: 5. There are 15 residues in the CDR3. Looked up from germline, CDR1 is KGHSH and CDR2 is LQKENI. The CDR3 loop reads CASSPPSLAGDTQYF. The CDR3, as DNA: TGTGCCAGCTCACCACCATCACTAGCGGGGGACACGCAGTATTTT.

Only a few counts were recorded for this clone. The chain uses TRBV28 and TRBJ1-1; TRBD1 agrees at 11 bases. The germline V gene encodes CDR1 MDHEN and CDR2 SYDVKM. The CDR3 covers 14 residues. Trimming removed 4 bases from V and 3 bases from J; junction bases left unmatched: 1. The CDR3 sequence is CASSWGQGDTEAFF. CDR3 in DNA: TGTGCCAGCAGTTGGGGACAGGGGGACACTGAAGCTTTCTTT.

This rearrangement joins TRBV7-8 to TRBJ2-7, with D maybe TRBD2 (7 bases). CDR1 is SGHVS and CDR2 is FQNEAQ in the germline V gene. With 0 bases removed from V and 12 bases from J, the gap between germline ends came to 27 bases. The CDR3 consists of 17 residues. CDR3 DNA sequence: TGTGCCAGCAGCTTAGCAGGTGGGGGGGCCGTTTCTAGCAGAGTGTACTTC. This sequence encodes CASSLAGGGAVSSRVYF.

The chain combines TRBV10-3 with TRBJ2-3; 8 nucleotides line up with TRBD1. This CDR3 contains 14 residues. J gave up 5 bases and V 7 bases, and 8 bases lay outside the gene matches. The germline gives CDR1 ENHRY, CDR2 SYGVKD. The CDR3 region has the DNA TGTGCCATCACCCGGCAGGGGGCCCAAGATACGCAGTATTTT. It is translated as CAITRQGAQDTQYF.

The chain links TRBV28 to TRBJ1-1; D perhaps matches TRBD1 (5 bases). The CDR3 covers 14 residues. V dropped 4 bases and J dropped 4 bases, with 13 bases sitting between them. In germline, CDR1 is MDHEN, CDR2 SYDVKM. This CDR3 is CASSSGGSSTEAFF. The CDR3 DNA reads as TGTGCCAGCAGTTCTGGGGGGTCGAGCACTGAAGCTTTCTTT.

This clone came up once. This chain uses TRBV7-2 with TRBJ2-1; 10 nucleotides match TRBD2. This CDR3 comprises 15 residues. V was clipped by 4 bases and J by 9 bases; unmatched bases: 9. Germline CDR1 is SGHTA and CDR2 is FQGNSA. DNA of the CDR3: TGTGCCAGCAGCTCCGGGCTAGCGGGGGCAAGTGAGCAGTTCTTC. Translating it yields CASSSGLAGASEQFF.

The V gene is TRBV6-1, the J gene TRBJ1-5, with a weak D call TRBD1 (5 bases). Germline-derived CDR1 and CDR2 are MNHNS and SASEGT. The CDR3 has 16 amino acids. V lost 1 base to trimming and J lost 4 bases, with 14 bases between them. The CDR3, as DNA: TGTGCCAGCAGTGAAGGTAATGAGAGGACAAATCAGCCCCAGCATTTT. This gives the protein CASSEGNERTNQPQHF.

This clone was seen a single time. The CDR3 spells CASSLEGVAGYNSNQPQHF. CDR3 nucleotide sequence: TGTGCCAGCAGCTTGGAGGGGGTAGCGGGATACAATAGCAATCAGCCCCAGCATTTT. The J gene is TRBJ1-5, the V gene TRBV5-5; D might be TRBD1 (6 bases). Trimming cost V 0 bases and J 0 bases, with 19 bases left between them. The CDR3 has 19 amino acids. Looked up from germline, CDR1 is SGHKS and CDR2 is YYEKEE (reference sequence).

Comments on this clone: Other DNA sequences in this sample translate to the same CDR3. The rearrangement links TRBV7-9 to TRBJ1-2; D is undetermined. CDR1 is SEHNR and CDR2 is FQNEAQ in the germline V gene (reference sequence). CDR3 length: 13 residues. The ends were cut back, 2 bases at V and 2 bases at J, with 6 bases in the middle. CDR3 amino acids: CASSLPGNYGYTF. CDR3 in DNA: TGTGCCAGCAGCTTACCGGGGAACTATGGCTACACCTTC.

This chain joins TRBV6-2 or TRBV6-3 and TRBJ2-3; 12 bases agree with TRBD2. V gave up 6 bases and J gave up 2 bases; unmatched junction bases: 9. The CDR3 extends over 17 amino acids. Germline V gene data show CDR1 as MNHEY and CDR2 as SVGEGT. The CDR3 is CASSRPPSGGVTDTQYF. CDR3 in DNA: TGTGCCAGCAGCCGTCCTCCTAGCGGGGGGGTCACAGATACGCAGTATTTT.

The rearrangement joins TRBV7-9 to TRBJ2-1; 10 bases agree with TRBD1. V trimming: 4 bases; J trimming: 5 bases; junction bases outside the gene matches: 14. The V gene's germline CDR1 is SEHNR and CDR2 FQNEAQ (reference sequence). The CDR3 covers 18 residues. The CDR3 reads CASSSDRGLHLRDNEQFF. The CDR3 DNA is TGTGCCAGCAGCTCCGACAGGGGGCTACACCTTAGGGACAATGAGCAGTTCTTC. Complete variable domain (other parts from reference TRBV7-9 and TRBJ2-1): DTGVSQNPRHKITKRGQNVTFRCDPISEHNRLYWYRQTLGQGPEFLTYFQNEAQLEKSRLLSDRFSAERPKGSFSTLEIQRTEQGDSAMYLCASSSDRGLHLRDNEQFFGPGTRLTVL.

The chain uses TRBV10-1 and TRBJ2-5; 10 bases are a match to TRBD2. Germline CDR1 WNHNN, CDR2 SYGVQD (reference sequence). This CDR3 spans 14 amino acids. After removal of 8 bases from V and 0 bases from J, the junction contained 3 bases not matched to a gene. The CDR3 protein is CASHGTSDQETQYF. CDR3 DNA sequence: TGCGCCAGCCACGGGACTAGCGACCAAGAGACCCAGTACTTC.

CDR3 coding DNA: TGTGCCAGCACCGAAGGCGGGGGGAATAACATTCAGTACTTC. This sequence encodes CASTEGGGNNIQYF. The chain combines TRBV3-1 (or the pseudogene TRBV3-2) with TRBJ2-4; 8 nucleotides line up with TRBD2. With 7 bases clipped from V and 7 bases from J, the junction kept 9 bases outside the gene matches. CDR3 length: 14 residues. Germline V CDR1 and CDR2: LGHDT, YNNKEL (reference sequence).

The chain has TRBV9 and TRBJ1-3; 7 bases align to TRBD1. Germline V gene data show CDR1 as SGDLS and CDR2 as YYNGEE. There are 16 residues in the CDR3. Trimming at V came to 4 bases and at J to 7 bases, leaving 14 bases not matched to a gene. The CDR3 spells CASSFPTRGSTNTIYF. The CDR3 DNA is TGTGCCAGCAGCTTTCCCACCAGGGGGTCGACCAACACCATATATTTT. Variable domain in full (rest from reference TRBV9 and TRBJ1-3): DSGVTQTPKHLITATGQRVTLRCSPRSGDLSVYWYQQSLDQGLQFLIQYYNGEERAKGNILERFSAQQFPDLHSELNLSSLELGDSALYFCASSFPTRGSTNTIYFGEGSWLTVV.